A selection of T cell receptor beta chains follows, all from one sample in a study of T cell changes during pregnancy in multiple sclerosis. The assay was immunoSEQ multiplex PCR, and TCRdb's table has in-frame clones only and misses some. The table has roughly 40,000 clones, 90% seen once; the top ten hold 0.39%. The sample here was CD4+ T cells from peripheral blood mononuclear cells, taken in the second trimester of pregnancy. Receptors originate from a female donor with multiple sclerosis, enrolled in a pregnancy study. CDR3s include the opening cysteine and the closing phenylalanine or tryptophan. A D gene is named only where the DNA matches it firmly. Not every row has a clone size; where given, it reads once, few, many or a size class.

d_call: TRBD1
clone_size: .
j_call: TRBJ1-1
v_call: TRBV27
cdr3_aa: CASMRTGGYTEAFF
cdr3_nt: TGTGCCAGCATGAGGACAGGGGGCTACACTGAAGCTTTCTTT

d_call: .
clone_size: .
j_call: TRBJ2-2
v_call: TRBV6-5
cdr3_aa: CASSYRRTPPSGELFF
cdr3_nt: TGTGCCAGCAGTTATCGACGGACTCCTCCTTCCGGGGAGCTGTTTTTT

d_call: TRBD1
clone_size: .
j_call: TRBJ2-6
v_call: TRBV2
cdr3_aa: CARQTGSSGANVLTF
cdr3_nt: TGTGCCAGGCAGACAGGGAGCTCTGGGGCCAACGTCCTGACTTTC

d_call: .
clone_size: .
j_call: TRBJ2-7
v_call: TRBV6-5
cdr3_aa: CASSSSSYEQYF
cdr3_nt: TGTGCCAGCAGTTCGAGCTCCTACGAGCAGTACTTC

d_call: TRBD1
clone_size: .
j_call: TRBJ1-4
v_call: TRBV19
cdr3_aa: CASSTRPGQGNEKLFF
cdr3_nt: TGTGCCAGTAGTACCCGACCGGGACAGGGGAATGAAAAACTGTTTTTT

d_call: .
clone_size: .
j_call: TRBJ1-1
v_call: TRBV29-1
cdr3_aa: CSVEDRNTEAFF
cdr3_nt: TGCAGCGTTGAAGATCGGAACACTGAAGCTTTCTTT

d_call: .
clone_size: .
j_call: TRBJ1-4
v_call: TRBV15
cdr3_aa: CATSRGRNGNEKLFF
cdr3_nt: TGTGCCACCAGCAGAGGGAGGAATGGTAATGAAAAACTGTTTTTT

d_call: .
clone_size: .
j_call: TRBJ2-7
v_call: TRBV19
cdr3_aa: CASRRRSSGYEQYF
cdr3_nt: TGTGCCAGTAGACGTAGGTCGTCGGGCTACGAGCAGTACTTC

d_call: .
clone_size: .
j_call: TRBJ2-3
v_call: TRBV6-5
cdr3_aa: CASSYAGDPSTDTQYF
cdr3_nt: TGTGCCAGCAGTTACGCAGGGGACCCATCCACAGATACGCAGTATTTT

d_call: .
clone_size: .
j_call: TRBJ1-4
v_call: TRBV11-3
cdr3_aa: CASSAGQGTNEKLFF
cdr3_nt: TGTGCCAGCAGCGCCGGACAAGGGACTAATGAAAAACTGTTTTTT

d_call: .
clone_size: .
j_call: TRBJ2-2
v_call: TRBV27
cdr3_aa: CASSLMAGNTGELFF
cdr3_nt: TGTGCCAGCAGTTTAATGGCGGGGAACACCGGGGAGCTGTTTTTT

d_call: .
clone_size: .
j_call: TRBJ1-2
v_call: TRBV6-6
cdr3_aa: CASSYQGRDGYTF
cdr3_nt: TGTGCCAGCAGTTACCAGGGGCGGGATGGCTACACCTTC

d_call: .
clone_size: .
j_call: TRBJ1-2
v_call: TRBV18
cdr3_aa: CASSPPSRPSNYGYTF
cdr3_nt: TGTGCCAGCTCACCACCGAGTCGTCCTTCTAACTATGGCTACACCTTC

d_call: TRBD2
clone_size: few
j_call: TRBJ2-5
v_call: TRBV19
cdr3_aa: CASRLAGETQYF
cdr3_nt: TGTGCCAGTAGACTAGCGGGGGAGACCCAGTACTTC

d_call: .
clone_size: .
j_call: TRBJ1-4
v_call: TRBV6-5
cdr3_aa: CASGGFLGEKLFF
cdr3_nt: TGTGCCAGCGGAGGGTTCCTGGGTGAAAAACTGTTTTTT

d_call: .
clone_size: once
j_call: TRBJ1-2
v_call: TRBV6-5
cdr3_aa: CASSIGGVYGYTF
cdr3_nt: TGTGCCAGCAGCATAGGGGGAGTATATGGCTACACCTTC

d_call: .
clone_size: once
j_call: TRBJ2-7
v_call: TRBV6-1
cdr3_aa: CASSEGIGQHHSYEQYF
cdr3_nt: TGTGCCAGCAGTGAAGGGATCGGACAGCATCACTCCTACGAGCAGTACTTC

d_call: .
clone_size: .
j_call: TRBJ1-1
v_call: TRBV5-5
cdr3_aa: CASSPGGLVTEAFF
cdr3_nt: TGTGCCAGCAGCCCTGGTGGGCTCGTAACTGAAGCTTTCTTT

d_call: TRBD1
clone_size: .
j_call: TRBJ2-7
v_call: TRBV5-1
cdr3_aa: CASSLALTGYEQYF
cdr3_nt: TGCGCCAGCAGCTTGGCCCTGACAGGGTACGAGCAGTACTTC

d_call: .
clone_size: .
j_call: TRBJ1-5
v_call: TRBV10-2
cdr3_aa: CASKGGNNQPQHF
cdr3_nt: TGCGCCAGCAAGGGAGGGAACAATCAGCCCCAGCATTTT

d_call: .
clone_size: .
j_call: TRBJ2-1
v_call: TRBV19
cdr3_aa: CASSPPHGQQSSYNEQFF
cdr3_nt: TGTGCCAGTAGTCCGCCCCACGGACAGCAGAGCTCCTACAATGAGCAGTTCTTC

d_call: .
clone_size: .
j_call: TRBJ2-5
v_call: TRBV2
cdr3_aa: CASGAQETQYF
cdr3_nt: TGTGCCAGCGGGGCCCAAGAGACCCAGTACTTC

d_call: TRBD2
clone_size: .
j_call: TRBJ2-1
v_call: TRBV19
cdr3_aa: CASSISPRAGGAREQFF
cdr3_nt: TGTGCCAGTAGTATCTCCCCCCGAGCGGGGGGGGCCCGTGAGCAGTTCTTC

d_call: .
clone_size: .
j_call: TRBJ1-1
v_call: TRBV10-3
cdr3_aa: CAIAGETEAFF
cdr3_nt: TGTGCCATCGCCGGAGAAACTGAAGCTTTCTTT

d_call: TRBD1
clone_size: .
j_call: TRBJ1-4
v_call: TRBV4-3
cdr3_aa: CASSSYTGTGDEKLFF
cdr3_nt: TGCGCCAGCAGTTCATATACCGGGACAGGGGATGAAAAACTGTTTTTT

d_call: .
clone_size: .
j_call: TRBJ2-7
v_call: TRBV4-3
cdr3_aa: CASSQEGLVRGEQYF
cdr3_nt: TGCGCCAGCAGCCAAGAGGGTCTCGTAAGGGGCGAGCAGTACTTC

d_call: .
clone_size: .
j_call: TRBJ1-1
v_call: TRBV6-5
cdr3_aa: CASSSQGLEAFF
cdr3_nt: TGTGCCAGCAGTTCCCAGGGTCTCGAAGCTTTCTTT

d_call: TRBD2
clone_size: .
j_call: TRBJ2-7
v_call: TRBV4-2
cdr3_aa: CASSAREGSYEQYF
cdr3_nt: TGTGCCAGCAGCGCCCGGGAGGGCTCCTACGAGCAGTACTTC

d_call: .
clone_size: .
j_call: TRBJ2-7
v_call: TRBV6-5
cdr3_aa: CASSHSVSGTYEQYF
cdr3_nt: TGTGCCAGCAGCCATAGCGTATCGGGGACCTACGAGCAGTACTTC

d_call: TRBD1
clone_size: .
j_call: TRBJ1-3
v_call: TRBV4-3
cdr3_aa: CASSQGTGGNTIYF
cdr3_nt: TGCGCCAGCAGCCAAGGGACAGGCGGAAACACCATATATTTT

d_call: TRBD2
clone_size: .
j_call: TRBJ2-7
v_call: TRBV4-2
cdr3_aa: CASSQDTLAGVPYEQYF
cdr3_nt: TGTGCCAGCAGCCAAGATACACTAGCGGGAGTCCCCTACGAGCAGTACTTC

d_call: TRBD1
clone_size: .
j_call: TRBJ1-5
v_call: TRBV4-3
cdr3_aa: CASSQGGQGNNQPQHF
cdr3_nt: TGCGCCAGCAGCCAGGGGGGACAGGGGAACAATCAGCCCCAGCATTTT

d_call: TRBD1
clone_size: once
j_call: TRBJ1-5
v_call: TRBV19
cdr3_aa: CASSPDRGYQPQHF
cdr3_nt: TGTGCCAGTAGCCCGGACAGGGGATATCAGCCCCAGCATTTT

d_call: .
clone_size: .
j_call: TRBJ1-2
v_call: TRBV30
cdr3_aa: CAGRGATNYGYTF
cdr3_nt: TGTGCCGGCCGGGGGGCCACTAACTATGGCTACACCTTC

d_call: .
clone_size: .
j_call: TRBJ2-1
v_call: TRBV7-8
cdr3_aa: CASSAYSVGVFEQFF
cdr3_nt: TGTGCCAGCAGCGCCTACTCCGTCGGGGTGTTTGAGCAGTTCTTC

d_call: .
clone_size: .
j_call: TRBJ2-7
v_call: TRBV14
cdr3_aa: CASSQAGVEQYF
cdr3_nt: TGTGCCAGCAGCCAAGCAGGGGTCGAGCAGTACTTC